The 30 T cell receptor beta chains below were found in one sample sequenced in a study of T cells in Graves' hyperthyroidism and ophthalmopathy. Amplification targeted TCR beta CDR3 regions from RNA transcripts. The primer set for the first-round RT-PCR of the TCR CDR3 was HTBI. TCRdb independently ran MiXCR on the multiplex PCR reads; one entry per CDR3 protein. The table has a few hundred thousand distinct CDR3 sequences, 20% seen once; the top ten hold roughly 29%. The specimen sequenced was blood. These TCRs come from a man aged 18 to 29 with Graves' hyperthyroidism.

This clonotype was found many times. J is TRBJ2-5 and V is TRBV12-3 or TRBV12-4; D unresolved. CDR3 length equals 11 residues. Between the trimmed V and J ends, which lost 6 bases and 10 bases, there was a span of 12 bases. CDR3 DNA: TGTGCCAGCAGCCCTTCGGGCGACCAGTACTTC. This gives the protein CASSPSGDQYF.

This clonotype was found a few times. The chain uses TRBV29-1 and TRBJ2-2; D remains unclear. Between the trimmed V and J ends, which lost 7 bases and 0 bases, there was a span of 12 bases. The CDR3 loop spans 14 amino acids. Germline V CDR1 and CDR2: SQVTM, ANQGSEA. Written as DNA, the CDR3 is TGCAGCGGTGGAGAGAGGTCGAACACCGGGGAGCTGTTTTTT. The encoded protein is CSGGERSNTGELFF.

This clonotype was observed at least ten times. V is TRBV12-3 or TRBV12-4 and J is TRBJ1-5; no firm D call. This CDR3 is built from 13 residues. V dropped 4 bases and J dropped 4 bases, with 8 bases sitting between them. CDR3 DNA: TGTGCCAGCAGTTGGCATCCAAATCAGCCCCAGCATTTT. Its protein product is CASSWHPNQPQHF.

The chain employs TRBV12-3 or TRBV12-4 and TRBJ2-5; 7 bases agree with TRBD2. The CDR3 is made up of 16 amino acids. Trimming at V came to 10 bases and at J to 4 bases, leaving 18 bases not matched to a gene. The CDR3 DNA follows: TGTGCCACAACCCCCGCTTGGCTAGCGGAAGGAGAGACCCAGTACTTC. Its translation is CATTPAWLAEGETQYF.

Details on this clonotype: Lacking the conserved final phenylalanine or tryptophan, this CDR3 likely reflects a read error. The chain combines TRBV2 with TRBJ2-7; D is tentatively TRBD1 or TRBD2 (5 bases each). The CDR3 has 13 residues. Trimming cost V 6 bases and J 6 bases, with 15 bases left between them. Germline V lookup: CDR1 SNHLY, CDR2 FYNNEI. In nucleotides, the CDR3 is TGTGCCAGCAGGGGGACGGCCGTCCGCGAGCAGTACTAC. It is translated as CASRGTAVREQYY.

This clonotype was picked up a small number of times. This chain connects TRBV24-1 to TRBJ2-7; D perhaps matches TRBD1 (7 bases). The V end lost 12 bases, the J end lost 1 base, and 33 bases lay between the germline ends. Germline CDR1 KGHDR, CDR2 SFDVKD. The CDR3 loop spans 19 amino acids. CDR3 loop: CASFPTGGQFTRRSYEQYF. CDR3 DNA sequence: TGTGCCTCTTTCCCCACCGGGGGACAGTTCACTCGGCGATCCTACGAGCAGTACTTC.

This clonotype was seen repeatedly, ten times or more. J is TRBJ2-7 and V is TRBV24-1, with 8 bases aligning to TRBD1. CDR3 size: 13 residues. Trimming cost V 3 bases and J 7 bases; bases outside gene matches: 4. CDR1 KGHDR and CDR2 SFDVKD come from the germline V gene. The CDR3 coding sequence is TGTGCCACCAGTGATCGGACAGGGCGGGAGCAGTACTTC. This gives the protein CATSDRTGREQYF.

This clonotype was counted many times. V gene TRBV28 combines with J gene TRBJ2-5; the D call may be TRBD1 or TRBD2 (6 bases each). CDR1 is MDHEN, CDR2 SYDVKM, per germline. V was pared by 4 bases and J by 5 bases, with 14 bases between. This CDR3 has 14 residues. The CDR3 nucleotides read TGTGCCAGCAGTTCCCTACGGGGGCGCGAGACCCAGTACTTC. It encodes CASSSLRGRETQYF.

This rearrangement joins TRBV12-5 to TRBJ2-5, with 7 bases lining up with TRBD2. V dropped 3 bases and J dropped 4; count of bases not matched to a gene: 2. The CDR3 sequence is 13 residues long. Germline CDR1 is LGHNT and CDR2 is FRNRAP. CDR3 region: CASGFGTIETQYF. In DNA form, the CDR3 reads TGTGCTAGTGGTTTCGGGACTATAGAGACCCAGTACTTC.

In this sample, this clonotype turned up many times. The DNA of the CDR3 is TGCAGTGCTAGAGATCGTCGGGGGGAGACCCAGTACTTC. As protein: CSARDRRGETQYF. The rearrangement uses TRBV20-1 and TRBJ2-5; maybe TRBD2 (6 bases). The V end lost 0 bases, the J end lost 5 bases, and 10 bases lay between the germline ends. The CDR3 is 13 residues long. Per germline, CDR1 DFQATT and CDR2 SNEGSKA (reference sequence).

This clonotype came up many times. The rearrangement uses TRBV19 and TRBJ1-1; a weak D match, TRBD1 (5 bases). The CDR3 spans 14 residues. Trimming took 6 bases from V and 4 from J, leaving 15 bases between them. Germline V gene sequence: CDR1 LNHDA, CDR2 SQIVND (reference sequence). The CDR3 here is CASREQDLITEAFF. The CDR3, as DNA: TGTGCCAGTAGGGAACAGGACCTTATCACTGAAGCTTTCTTT.

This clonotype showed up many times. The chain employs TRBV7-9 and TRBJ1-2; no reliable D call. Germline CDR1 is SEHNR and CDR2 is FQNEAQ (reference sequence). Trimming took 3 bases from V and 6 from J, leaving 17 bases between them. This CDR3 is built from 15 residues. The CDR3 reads CASSLSVGLSNGYTF. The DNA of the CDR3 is TGTGCCAGCAGCTTGTCCGTGGGTCTATCGAATGGCTACACCTTC.

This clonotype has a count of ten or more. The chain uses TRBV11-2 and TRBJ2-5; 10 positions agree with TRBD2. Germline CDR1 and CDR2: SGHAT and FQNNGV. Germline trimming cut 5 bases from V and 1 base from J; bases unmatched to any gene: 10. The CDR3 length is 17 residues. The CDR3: CASSPRGSGGSQETQYF. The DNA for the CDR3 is TGTGCCAGCAGCCCGAGGGGTAGCGGGGGGTCCCAAGAGACCCAGTACTTC.

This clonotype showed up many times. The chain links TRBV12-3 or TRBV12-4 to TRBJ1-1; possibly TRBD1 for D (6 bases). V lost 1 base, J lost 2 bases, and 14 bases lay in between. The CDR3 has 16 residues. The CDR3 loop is CASSLGWGAFNTEAFF. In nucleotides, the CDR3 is TGTGCCAGCAGTTTAGGGTGGGGGGCGTTTAACACTGAAGCTTTCTTT.

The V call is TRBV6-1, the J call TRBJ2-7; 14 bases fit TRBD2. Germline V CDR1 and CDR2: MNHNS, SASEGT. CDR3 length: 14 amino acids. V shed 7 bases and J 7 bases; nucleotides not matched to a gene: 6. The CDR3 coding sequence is TGTGCCAGCACGGGACTAGCGGGAGCGGGTGAGCAGTACTTC. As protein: CASTGLAGAGEQYF.

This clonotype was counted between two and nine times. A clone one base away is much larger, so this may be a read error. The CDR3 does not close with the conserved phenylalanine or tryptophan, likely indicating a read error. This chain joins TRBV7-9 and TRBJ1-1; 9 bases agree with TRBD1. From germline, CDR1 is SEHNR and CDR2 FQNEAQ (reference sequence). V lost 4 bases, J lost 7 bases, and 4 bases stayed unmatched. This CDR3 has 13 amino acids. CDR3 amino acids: CASSSQGASEAFL. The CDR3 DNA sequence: TGTGCCAGCAGCTCACAGGGGGCGAGTGAAGCTTTCTTG.

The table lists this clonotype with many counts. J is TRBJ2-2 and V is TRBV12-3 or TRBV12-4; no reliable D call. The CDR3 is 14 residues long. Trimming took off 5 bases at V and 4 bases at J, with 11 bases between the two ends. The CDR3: CASSPGGVTGELFF. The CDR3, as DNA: TGTGCCAGCAGTCCCGGTGGGGTCACCGGGGAGCTGTTTTTT.

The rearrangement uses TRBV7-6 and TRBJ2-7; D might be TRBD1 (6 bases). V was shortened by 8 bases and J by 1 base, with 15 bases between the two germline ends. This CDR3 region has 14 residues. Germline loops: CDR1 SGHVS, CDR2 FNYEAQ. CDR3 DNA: TGTGCCAGCTGCCCCCGGGACATTTCCTACGAGCAGTACTTC. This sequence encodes CASCPRDISYEQYF.

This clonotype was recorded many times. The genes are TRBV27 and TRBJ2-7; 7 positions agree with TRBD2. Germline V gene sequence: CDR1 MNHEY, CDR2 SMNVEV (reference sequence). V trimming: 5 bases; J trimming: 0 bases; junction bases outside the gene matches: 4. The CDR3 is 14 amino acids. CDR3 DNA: TGTGCCAGCAGTCAAGCGGGGCCCTCCTACGAGCAGTACTTC. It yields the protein CASSQAGPSYEQYF.

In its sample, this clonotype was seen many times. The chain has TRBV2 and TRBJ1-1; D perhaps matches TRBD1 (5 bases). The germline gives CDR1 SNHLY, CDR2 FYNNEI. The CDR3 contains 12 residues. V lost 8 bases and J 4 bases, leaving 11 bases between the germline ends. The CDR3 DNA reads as TGTGCCAGCTCTCACAGGTCCACTGAAGCTTTCTTT. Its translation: CASSHRSTEAFF.

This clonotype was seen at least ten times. In DNA form, the CDR3 reads TGTGCCAGCAGTTTCTTCGGGCATGGGGACGAGCAGTACTTC. The encoded protein is CASSFFGHGDEQYF. This chain links TRBV28 with TRBJ2-7; D not resolved. CDR1 and CDR2 from the germline V gene are MDHEN and SYDVKM. The length of the CDR3 is 14 residues. Trimming took 3 bases from V and 5 from J, leaving 14 bases between them. The whole variable domain, filled in from reference TRBV28 and TRBJ2-7, reads DVKVTQSSRYLVKRTGEKVFLECVQDMDHENMFWYRQDPGLGLRLIYFSYDVKMKEKGDIPEGYSVSREKKERFSLILESASTNQTSMYLCASSFFGHGDEQYFGPGTRLTVT.

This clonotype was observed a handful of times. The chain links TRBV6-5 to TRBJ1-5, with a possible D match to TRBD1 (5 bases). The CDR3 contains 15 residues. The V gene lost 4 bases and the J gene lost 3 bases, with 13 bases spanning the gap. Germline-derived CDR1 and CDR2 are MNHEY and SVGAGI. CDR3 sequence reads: CASSSFQGYNQPQHF. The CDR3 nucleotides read TGTGCCAGCAGTTCGTTCCAGGGCTACAATCAGCCCCAGCATTTT.

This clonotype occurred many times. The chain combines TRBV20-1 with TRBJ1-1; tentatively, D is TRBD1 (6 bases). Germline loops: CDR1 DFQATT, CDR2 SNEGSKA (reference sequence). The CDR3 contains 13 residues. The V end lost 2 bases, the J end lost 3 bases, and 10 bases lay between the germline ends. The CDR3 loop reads CSARPTGHTEAFF. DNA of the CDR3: TGCAGTGCTAGACCGACAGGACACACTGAAGCTTTCTTT.

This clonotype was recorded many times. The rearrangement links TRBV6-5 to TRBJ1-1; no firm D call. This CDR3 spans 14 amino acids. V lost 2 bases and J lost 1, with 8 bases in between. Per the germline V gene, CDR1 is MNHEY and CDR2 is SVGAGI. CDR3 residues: CASSYEKANTEAFF. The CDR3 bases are TGTGCCAGCAGTTACGAGAAAGCGAACACTGAAGCTTTCTTT.

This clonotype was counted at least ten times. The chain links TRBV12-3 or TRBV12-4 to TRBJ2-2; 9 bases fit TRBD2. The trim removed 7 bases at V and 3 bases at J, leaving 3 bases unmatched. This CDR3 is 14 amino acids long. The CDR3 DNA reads TGTGCCAGCAACATAGCGGGGGACACCGGGGAGCTGTTTTTT. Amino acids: CASNIAGDTGELFF.

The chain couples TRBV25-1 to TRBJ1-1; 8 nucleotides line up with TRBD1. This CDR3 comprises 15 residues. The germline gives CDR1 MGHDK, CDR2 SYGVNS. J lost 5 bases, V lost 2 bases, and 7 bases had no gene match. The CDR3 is CASSEAGGLGTEAFF. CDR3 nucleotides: TGTGCCAGCAGTGAAGCAGGGGGCTTGGGAACTGAAGCTTTCTTT. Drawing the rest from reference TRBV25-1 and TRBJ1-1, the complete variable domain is EADIYQTPRYLVIGTGKKITLECSQTMGHDKMYWYQQDPGMELHLIHYSYGVNSTEKGDLSSESTVSRIRTEHFPLTLESARPSHTSQYLCASSEAGGLGTEAFFGQGTRLTVV.

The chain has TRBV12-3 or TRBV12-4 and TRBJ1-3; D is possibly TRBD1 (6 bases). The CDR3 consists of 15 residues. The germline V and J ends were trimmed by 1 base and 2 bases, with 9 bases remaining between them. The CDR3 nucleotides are TGTGCCAGCAGTTTAGGGGGGGCTCCTGGAAACACCATATATTTT. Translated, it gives CASSLGGAPGNTIYF.

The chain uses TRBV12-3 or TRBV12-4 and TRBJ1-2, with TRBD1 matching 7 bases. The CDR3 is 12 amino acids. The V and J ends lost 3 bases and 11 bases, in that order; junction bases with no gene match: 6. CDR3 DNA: TGTGCCAGCAGTTTGGGAGGGGGCGCATACACCTTC. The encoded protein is CASSLGGGAYTF.

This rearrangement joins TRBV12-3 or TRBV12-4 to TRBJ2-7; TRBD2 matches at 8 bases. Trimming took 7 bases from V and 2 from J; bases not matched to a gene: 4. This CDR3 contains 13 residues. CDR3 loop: CASKLSGAYEQYF. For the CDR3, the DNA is TGTGCCAGCAAACTTAGCGGGGCCTACGAGCAGTACTTC.

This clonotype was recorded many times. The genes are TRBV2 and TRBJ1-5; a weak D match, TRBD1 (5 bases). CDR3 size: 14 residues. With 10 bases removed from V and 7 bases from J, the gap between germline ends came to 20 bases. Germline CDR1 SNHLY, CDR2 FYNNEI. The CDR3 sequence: CATSAGQGRQPQHF. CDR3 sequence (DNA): TGTGCCACCTCCGCGGGCCAGGGAAGGCAGCCCCAGCATTTT.